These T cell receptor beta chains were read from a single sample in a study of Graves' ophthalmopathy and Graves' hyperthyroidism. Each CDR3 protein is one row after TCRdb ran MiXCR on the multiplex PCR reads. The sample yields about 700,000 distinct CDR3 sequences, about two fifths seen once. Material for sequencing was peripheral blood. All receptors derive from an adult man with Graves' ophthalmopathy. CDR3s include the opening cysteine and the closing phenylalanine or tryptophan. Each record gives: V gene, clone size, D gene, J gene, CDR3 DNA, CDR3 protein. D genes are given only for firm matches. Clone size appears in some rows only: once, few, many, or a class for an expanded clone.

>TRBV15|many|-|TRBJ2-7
TGTGCCACCAGCAGGGGAACAGGCTCCTACGAGCAGTACTTC
CATSRGTGSYEQYF
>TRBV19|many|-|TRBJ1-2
TGTGCCAGTAGTATAGATTACTCTGGCGGGACGGATGGCTACACCTTC
CASSIDYSGGTDGYTF
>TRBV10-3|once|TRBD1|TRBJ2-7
TGTGCCTGGAAGGGACAGGCTAGCGAGCAGTACTTC
CAWKGQASEQYF
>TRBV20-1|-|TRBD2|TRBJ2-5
TGCAGTGCTAGGGGTAGAACTAGCGACCAAGAGACCCAGTACTTC
CSARGRTSDQETQYF
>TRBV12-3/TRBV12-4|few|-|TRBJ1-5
TGTGCTAGTGGTTTGCCGGGGAGCAATCAGCCCCAGCATTTT
CASGLPGSNQPQHF
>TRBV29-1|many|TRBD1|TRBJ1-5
TGCAGCGGCGACCGGGACAGGGGATTTTCGCCCCAGCATTTT
CSGDRDRGFSPQHF
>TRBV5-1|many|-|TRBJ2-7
TGCGCCAGCAGCTTGGTGGGCAGAGACGAGCAGTACTTC
CASSLVGRDEQYF
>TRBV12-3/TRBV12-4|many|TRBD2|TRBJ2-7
TGTGCCAGCAGTCCGGGACTACCCTCGCGGGAGCAGTACTTC
CASSPGLPSREQYF
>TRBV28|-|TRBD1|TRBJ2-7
TGTGCCAGTGATCGACAGGGGCTTTCCTACGAGCAGTACTTC
CASDRQGLSYEQYF
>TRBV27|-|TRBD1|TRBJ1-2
TGTGCCAGCAGCAACAGACAGGGAACAAACTATGGCTACACCTTC
CASSNRQGTNYGYTF
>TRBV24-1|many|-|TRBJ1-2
TGTGCCACCAGTGATTCTTCACAGGGTAACTATGGCTACACCTTC
CATSDSSQGNYGYTF
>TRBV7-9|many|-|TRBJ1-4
TGTGCCAGCCGACCGACAGTGAATGAAAAACTGTTTTTT
CASRPTVNEKLFF
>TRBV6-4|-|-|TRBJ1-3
TGTGCCAGCAGTGAGCCCGGCTCTGGAAACACCATATATTTT
CASSEPGSGNTIYF
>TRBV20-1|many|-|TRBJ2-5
TGCAGTGCTAGTGGTGACGGGGCGGAGACCCAGTACTTC
CSASGDGAETQYF
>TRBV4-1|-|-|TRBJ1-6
TGCGCCAGCAGCCAAGATCAGGTGGCAGCTAATAATTCACCCCTCCACTTT
CASSQDQVAANNSPLHF
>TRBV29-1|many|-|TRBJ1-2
TGCAGCGACGGAGAAGGACGGGGAGAGGATGGCTACACCTTC
CSDGEGRGEDGYTF
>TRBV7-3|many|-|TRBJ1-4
TGTGCCAGCAGCTTTAACGTCCACGGGAATGAAAAACTGTTTTTT
CASSFNVHGNEKLFF
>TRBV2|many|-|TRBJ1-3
TGTGCCAGCAGACAGACTAACCCTGGAAACACCATATATTTT
CASRQTNPGNTIYF
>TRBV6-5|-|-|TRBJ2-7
TGTGCCAGCAGTTACCCTGGGTTGGTACCTTACGAGCAGTACTTC
CASSYPGLVPYEQYF
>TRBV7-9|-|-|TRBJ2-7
TGTGCCAGCAGCTTAGACTCCGGGTTCTACGAGCAGTACTTC
CASSLDSGFYEQYF
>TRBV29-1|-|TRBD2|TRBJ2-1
TGCAGCGTTGATGGCCTAGCGGGAGGGCCTTGGAATGAGCAGTTCTTC
CSVDGLAGGPWNEQFF
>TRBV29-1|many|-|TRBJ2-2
TGCAGCGTTGAAGTAGCCACCGGGGAGCTGTTTTTT
CSVEVATGELFF
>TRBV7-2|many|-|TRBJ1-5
TGTGCCAGCAGCTTAAGAGGGGATGGGGCACATCCCCAGCATTTT
CASSLRGDGAHPQHF
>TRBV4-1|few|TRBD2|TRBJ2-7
TGCGCCAGCAGCCAAGGAGCGGGGGCCCCCTACGAGCAGTACTTC
CASSQGAGAPYEQYF
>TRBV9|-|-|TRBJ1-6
TGTGCCAGCAGCTTGGAGGGGACCTTTCTCTCCTATAATTCACCCCTCCACTTT
CASSLEGTFLSYNSPLHF
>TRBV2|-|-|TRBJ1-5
TGTGCCAGCAGTTGGGGGGTCGAGGGAGTGCCCCAGCATTTT
CASSWGVEGVPQHF
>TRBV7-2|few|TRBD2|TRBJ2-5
TGTGCCAGCAGCCAAGGGACTAGCGGGGAGACCCAGTACTTC
CASSQGTSGETQYF
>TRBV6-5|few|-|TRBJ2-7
TGTGCCAGTCAAACTGGACTGGCCACCTACGAGCAGTACTTC
CASQTGLATYEQYF
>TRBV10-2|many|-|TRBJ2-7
TGCGCCAGCAGTGAGTCTAAACAGGGACGCGAGCAGTACTTC
CASSESKQGREQYF
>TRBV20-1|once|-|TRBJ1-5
TGCAGTGCCAGTATCCGGGACCCTATTTTGGGGAATCAGCCCCAGCATTTT
CSASIRDPILGNQPQHF
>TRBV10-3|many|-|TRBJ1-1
TGTGCCATCAGTGAGCTGGGGCCTACTGAAGCTTTCTTT
CAISELGPTEAFF
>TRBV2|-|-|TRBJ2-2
TGTGCCAGCAGTGAGGGCGGCGGAAACACCGGGGAGCTGTTTTTT
CASSEGGGNTGELFF
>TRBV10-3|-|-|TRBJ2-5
TGTGCCATCAGTGAGTCGCGTGGAGGGGTGGGCACTGAGACCCAGTACTTC
CAISESRGGVGTETQYF
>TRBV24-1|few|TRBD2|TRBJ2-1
TGTGCCACCGGACCTAGCGGGAGCCACAATGAGCAGTTCTTC
CATGPSGSHNEQFF
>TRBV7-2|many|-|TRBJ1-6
TGTGCCAGCAGCTTCCGGGGGAGCGGTAATTCACCCCTCCACTTT
CASSFRGSGNSPLHF
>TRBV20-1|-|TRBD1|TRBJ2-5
TGCAGTGCTTGGACAGGGTGGGAGACCCAGTACTTC
CSAWTGWETQYF
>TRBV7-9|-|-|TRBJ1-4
TGTGCCAGCAGCCGGCGGGAAAAACTGTTTTTT
CASSRREKLFF
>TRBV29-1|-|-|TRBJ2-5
TGCAGCGTTGGGACAGGCGGGGAGGGGACCCAGTACTTC
CSVGTGGEGTQYF
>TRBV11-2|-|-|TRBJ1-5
TGTGCCAGCGATTACAGGGCACTATATAGCAATCAGCCCCAGCATTTT
CASDYRALYSNQPQHF
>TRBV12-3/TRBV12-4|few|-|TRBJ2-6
TGTGCCAGCAGCTTGGGCCAGTTATACTCTGGGGCCAACGTCCTGACTTTC
CASSLGQLYSGANVLTF
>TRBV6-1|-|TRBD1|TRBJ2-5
TGTGCCAGCAGTGGAGGACAGGGGGCTGTGGAGACCCAGTACTTC
CASSGGQGAVETQYF
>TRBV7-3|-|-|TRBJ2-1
TGTGCCAGCAGCCTATATCCGATGGCACAAGAAAAAACCAATGAGCAGTTCTTC
CASSLYPMAQEKTNEQFF
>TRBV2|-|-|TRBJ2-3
TGTGCCAGCAGTGCAGGGTGGAAGACAGATACGCAGTATTTT
CASSAGWKTDTQYF
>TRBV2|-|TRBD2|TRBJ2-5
TGTGCCAGCTATGGCGGGAGAGTTGAGACCCAGTACTTC
CASYGGRVETQYF
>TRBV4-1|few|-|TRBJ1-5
TGCGCCAGCAGCCAAGGGGTCCGGGAGGCCCAGCATTTT
CASSQGVREAQHF
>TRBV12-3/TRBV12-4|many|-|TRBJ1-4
TGTGCCAGCAGTAGACAGATCCTTAATGAAAAACTGTTTTTT
CASSRQILNEKLFF
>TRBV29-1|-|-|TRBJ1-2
TGCAGCTTGGAACCGACGCGGGGCTACACCTTC
CSLEPTRGYTF
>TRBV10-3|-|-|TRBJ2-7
TGTGCCATCAGCAGCTCTGACATGGACCCCATCTACGAGCAGTACTTC
CAISSSDMDPIYEQYF
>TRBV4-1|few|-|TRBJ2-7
TGCGCCAGCAGCCAAGAGTATCTCTACGAGCAGTACTTC
CASSQEYLYEQYF
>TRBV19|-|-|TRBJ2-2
TGTGCCAGTAGTACAAGGGCATATTCGGGCGGGGAGCTGTTTTTT
CASSTRAYSGGELFF
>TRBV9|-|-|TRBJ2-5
TGTGCCAGCAGCGCAGAGGGTTGGGGGCGTAAGTACTTC
CASSAEGWGRKYF
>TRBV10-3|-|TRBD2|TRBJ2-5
TGTGCCAGCAGTACAACGGGACTAGCGGGAGGAGAGACCCAGTACTTC
CASSTTGLAGGETQYF
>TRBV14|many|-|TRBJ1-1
TGTGCCAGCAGCCAGGCCTCGCATCGGGGGCAGAACACTGAAGCTTTCTTT
CASSQASHRGQNTEAFF
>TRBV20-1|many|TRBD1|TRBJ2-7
TGCAGTGCTAAGCGACAGGGAACCTACGAGCAGTACTTC
CSAKRQGTYEQYF
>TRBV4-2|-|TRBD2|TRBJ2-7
TGTGCCAGCAGCCTGACTAGCGACTCCTGCGAGCAGTACTTC
CASSLTSDSCEQYF
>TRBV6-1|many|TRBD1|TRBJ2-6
TGTGCCAGCAGAGTCCGGGACAGGCTATACTCTGGGGCCAACGTCCTGACTTTC
CASRVRDRLYSGANVLTF
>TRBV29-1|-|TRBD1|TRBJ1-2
TGCAGCTTGTCGGAGGGGGCGCTGGGTGGCTACACCTTC
CSLSEGALGGYTF